This T cell receptor (beta chain) was sequenced in a study of a mutant IDH1 vaccine in newly diagnosed glioma. Study as a whole: Either 4-6 weeks after radiotherapy alone or alongside temozolomide, vaccination was begun. Treated patients were roughly 62% male, roughly 40% female, mean age about 41 years. Earlier therapy was either radiotherapy, temozolomide, or both, and most got both.

As for time point: week 11, during vaccination. Vaccinated patients received 300 ug of mutant IDH1 20-mer peptide per dose, with topical imiquimod. The germline V gene encodes CDR1 SGHRS and CDR2 YFSETQ. The CDR3 is made up of 14 amino acids. For this clone: Its antigen is still unknown. Its ends do not fully match the called genes, so a read error is possible.

Study-wide results and caveats: There seemed to be no relation between pseudoprogression and changes in top peripheral T cell clonotypes.

Using immunoSEQ multiplex PCR, the repertoire was profiled, and TCRdb retains in-frame clones only, with some absent. The sample includes 110,000 or so clones, roughly nine tenths seen only once; the top ten take roughly 0.61%. The chain joins TRBV5-1 to TRBJ2-7; D is ambiguous. The TCR originated in a woman between 45 and 65 years old with glioma. The sample consisted of PBMCs, taken from a glioma patient whose treatment included an IDH1 peptide vaccine. The CDR3 DNA sequence: TGCGCCAGCAGCTTTATACCGGAGACCTACGAGCAGTATTTC. It encodes CASSFIPETYEQYF.